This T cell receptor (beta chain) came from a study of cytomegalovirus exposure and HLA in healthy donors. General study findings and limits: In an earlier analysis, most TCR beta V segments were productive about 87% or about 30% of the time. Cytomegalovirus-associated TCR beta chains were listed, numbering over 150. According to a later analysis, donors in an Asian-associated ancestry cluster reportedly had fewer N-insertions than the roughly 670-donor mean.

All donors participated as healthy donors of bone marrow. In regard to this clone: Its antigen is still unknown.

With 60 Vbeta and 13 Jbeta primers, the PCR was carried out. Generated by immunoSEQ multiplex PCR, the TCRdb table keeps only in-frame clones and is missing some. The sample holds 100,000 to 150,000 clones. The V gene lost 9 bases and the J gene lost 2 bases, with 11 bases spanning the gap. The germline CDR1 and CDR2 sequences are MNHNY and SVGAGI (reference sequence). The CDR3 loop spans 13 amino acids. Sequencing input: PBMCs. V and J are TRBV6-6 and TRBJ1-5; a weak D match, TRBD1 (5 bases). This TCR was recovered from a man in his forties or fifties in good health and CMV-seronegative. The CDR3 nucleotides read TGTGCCAGTCTTCAGGGTGGCAATCAGCCCCAGCATTTT. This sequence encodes CASLQGGNQPQHF.